These 19 T cell receptor beta chains originate from one sample sequenced in a study of cytomegalovirus exposure and HLA in healthy donors. Use of 60 Vbeta and 13 Jbeta primers characterized the PCR. Some clones are missing from TCRdb's copy, which holds only in-frame ones; the method was immunoSEQ multiplex PCR. The sample includes roughly 130,000 clones, approximately 8.8% of them seen just once. The sequencing input was PBMCs. These receptor sequences come from a man in his forties in good health and CMV-seronegative.

This clone was picked up a small number of times. The chain combines TRBV5-4 with TRBJ2-7; 8 bases are shared with TRBD2. The CDR3 totals 16 residues. The V segment lost 5 bases and the J segment 0 bases; nucleotides outside the gene matches: 10. CDR1 and CDR2 (germline): SGHNT, YYREEE (reference sequence). The CDR3 loop reads CASRLVRGGSSYEQYF. The CDR3 DNA sequence: TGTGCCAGCAGACTTGTTCGGGGGGGTAGCTCCTACGAGCAGTACTTC.

This clone has only a few counts. This sequence joins TRBV4-2 and TRBJ1-2; TRBD1 might be the D (6 bases). V lost 1 base, J lost 4 bases, and 10 bases lay in between. This CDR3 comprises 14 residues. CDR1 is LGHNA, CDR2 YNFKEQ, per germline. The chain's CDR3 is CASSQAAGAYGYTF. The CDR3 region has the DNA TGTGCCAGCAGCCAAGCTGCGGGGGCCTATGGCTACACCTTC.

This clone showed up just a few times. Here the CDR3 reads CASSPDGDYGYTF. The CDR3 DNA sequence: TGTGCCAGCAGTCCCGACGGGGATTATGGCTACACCTTC. This sequence joins TRBV6-5 and TRBJ1-2; D call uncertain. Between the trimmed V and J ends, which lost 5 bases and 5 bases, there was a span of 12 bases. CDR1 and CDR2 (germline): MNHEY, SVGAGI. This CDR3 region has 13 residues.

The chain employs TRBV29-1 and TRBJ2-7, with TRBD1 identical over 7 bases. The CDR3 is 13 amino acids. Germline CDR1 reads SQVTM; CDR2 reads ANQGSEA. V lost 6 bases, J lost 2 bases, and 7 bases stayed unmatched. In DNA, the CDR3 is TGCAGCGTGCTCCAGGGACAGACCTACGAGCAGTACTTC. It specifies CSVLQGQTYEQYF.

This clone was observed a handful of times. V is TRBV28 and J is TRBJ2-5; 9 positions agree with TRBD1. Germline V CDR1 and CDR2: MDHEN, SYDVKM. The CDR3 loop spans 18 amino acids. V lost 4 bases to trimming and J lost 0 bases; unmatched junction nucleotides: 12. Here the CDR3 DNA reads TGTGCCAGCAGTTCAAGTTCGACAGGGGGAATGTACCAAGAGACCCAGTACTTC. It specifies CASSSSSTGGMYQETQYF. The complete variable domain, with remaining parts taken from reference TRBV28 and TRBJ2-5, reads DVKVTQSSRYLVKRTGEKVFLECVQDMDHENMFWYRQDPGLGLRLIYFSYDVKMKEKGDIPEGYSVSREKKERFSLILESASTNQTSMYLCASSSSSTGGMYQETQYFGPGTRLLVL.

This chain connects TRBV6-5 to TRBJ2-3; tentatively, D is TRBD2 (6 bases). The V gene lost 6 bases and the J gene lost 8 bases, with 9 bases spanning the gap. This CDR3 is 11 amino acids long. Germline CDR1 MNHEY, CDR2 SVGAGI. CDR3 in DNA: TGTGCCAGCAGAACGGGGGTTACGCAGTATTTT. Residues: CASRTGVTQYF.

The V and J genes are TRBV14 and TRBJ2-1, with D perhaps TRBD1 (6 bases). Per germline, CDR1 SGHDN and CDR2 FVKESK. This CDR3 is 16 amino acids long. V lost 5 bases, J lost 6 bases, and 20 bases lay in between. Here the CDR3 DNA reads TGTGCCAGCAGCTTGGCCAGGGGAGTGGCCACCAATGAGCAGTTCTTC. Translating it yields CASSLARGVATNEQFF.

The J gene is TRBJ1-2, the V gene TRBV6-1; 10 bases line up with TRBD1. This CDR3 has 15 residues. CDR1 MNHNS and CDR2 SASEGT come from the germline V gene. J lost 3 bases, V lost 7 bases, and 8 bases had no gene match. CDR3 in DNA: TGTGCCAGCACCCTCGACAGGGGGCTTTACTATGGCTACACCTTC. As protein: CASTLDRGLYYGYTF.

The rearrangement joins TRBV7-2 to TRBJ1-3; D remains unclear. This CDR3 is built from 14 residues. Germline assignment: CDR1 SGHTA and CDR2 FQGNSA. Between the trimmed V and J ends, which lost 0 bases and 3 bases, there was a span of 6 bases. Here the CDR3 reads CASSLAGSGNTIYF. In DNA form, the CDR3 reads TGTGCCAGCAGCTTAGCGGGGAGTGGAAACACCATATATTTT.

This clone was counted a few times. V usage is TRBV7-2 and J usage is TRBJ2-3, with 9 positions matching TRBD2. Germline assignment: CDR1 SGHTA and CDR2 FQGNSA. The CDR3 is made up of 15 amino acids. The V and J ends lost 2 bases and 6 bases, in that order; junction bases with no gene match: 6. The CDR3 loop reads CASSLNPRGGDTQYF. CDR3 DNA sequence: TGTGCCAGCAGCTTAAACCCGCGGGGGGGCGATACGCAGTATTTT.

V usage is TRBV9 and J usage is TRBJ2-2; TRBD2 matches 9 bases. Germline CDR1 is SGDLS and CDR2 is YYNGEE. The CDR3 is made up of 15 amino acids. With V trimmed by 1 base and J by 5 bases, 3 bases remained unmatched. CDR3 residues: CASSVRSGGTGELFF. CDR3 nucleotide sequence: TGTGCCAGCAGCGTACGCAGCGGGGGGACCGGGGAGCTGTTTTTT.

V is TRBV29-1 and J is TRBJ2-7, with D perhaps TRBD1 (6 bases). V was clipped by 3 bases and J by 6 bases, with 12 bases between them. This CDR3 spans 12 amino acids. The germline gives CDR1 SQVTM, CDR2 ANQGSEA. In nucleotides, the CDR3 is TGCAGCGTTGAGGAAGGGGGTGTCGAGCAGTACTTC. Its protein is CSVEEGGVEQYF.

The V and J genes are TRBV5-4 and TRBJ1-2, with TRBD1 as a possible D gene (6 bases). The CDR3 runs 16 residues. V lost 5 bases, J lost 0 bases, and 17 bases lay in between. The germline V gene encodes CDR1 SGHNT and CDR2 YYREEE (reference sequence). The CDR3 sequence: CASSRPTGQANYGYTF. CDR3 bases: TGTGCCAGCAGTCGGCCGACAGGCCAAGCTAACTATGGCTACACCTTC.

In this sample, this clone turned up a few times. The rearrangement joins TRBV19 to TRBJ2-1; D remains ambiguous. The germline V gene encodes CDR1 LNHDA and CDR2 SQIVND (reference sequence). This CDR3 spans 15 amino acids. The ends were cut back, 2 bases at V and 4 bases at J, with 12 bases in the middle. CDR3 DNA: TGTGCCAGTAGTATATCCCAGACACCATACAATGAGCAGTTCTTC. It translates to CASSISQTPYNEQFF.

J is TRBJ2-7 and V is TRBV7-9; a weak D match, TRBD1 (5 bases). The CDR3 runs 16 residues. The germline gives CDR1 SEHNR, CDR2 FQNEAQ (reference sequence). V was cut by 1 base and J by 1 base, with 14 bases left in between. The DNA for the CDR3 is TGTGCCAGCAGCTTAGGGGTAGGGGTTAGTTCCTACGAGCAGTACTTC. Translating it yields CASSLGVGVSSYEQYF. The full variable domain, its missing parts supplied by reference TRBV7-9 and TRBJ2-7, is DTGVSQNPRHKITKRGQNVTFRCDPISEHNRLYWYRQTLGQGPEFLTYFQNEAQLEKSRLLSDRFSAERPKGSFSTLEIQRTEQGDSAMYLCASSLGVGVSSYEQYFGPGTRLTVT.

This clone has more than one count but fewer than ten. The chain has TRBV5-1 and TRBJ2-7, with TRBD2 as a possible D gene (5 bases). The germline gives CDR1 SGHRS, CDR2 YFSETQ. V was clipped by 3 bases and J by 8 bases, with 12 bases between them. The CDR3 has 12 amino acids. CDR3 DNA sequence: TGCGCCAGCAGCTCACCCGGGGATCAGCAGTACTTC. It codes for CASSSPGDQQYF.

This clone was recorded a few times. V and J are TRBV9 and TRBJ1-1; a weak D match, TRBD1 (6 bases). The V gene lost 0 bases and the J gene lost 8 bases, with 11 bases spanning the gap. Looked up from germline, CDR1 is SGDLS and CDR2 is YYNGEE. The CDR3 sequence is 13 residues long. The CDR3 reads CASSVGPRGEAFF. CDR3 DNA sequence: TGTGCCAGCAGCGTAGGGCCCAGGGGAGAAGCTTTCTTT.

This chain joins TRBV7-9 and TRBJ1-6; D unclear. The CDR3 extends over 12 amino acids. The germline V gene has CDR1 SEHNR and CDR2 FQNEAQ (reference sequence). V gave up 1 base and J gave up 10 bases, with 5 bases separating them. The CDR3 reads CASSLVSSPLHF. In DNA, the CDR3 is TGTGCCAGCAGCTTAGTGTCATCACCCCTCCACTTT.

This clone showed up just a few times. The CDR3 loop reads CAISELGGDTEAFF. The DNA of the CDR3 is TGTGCCATCAGTGAGCTTGGCGGGGACACTGAAGCTTTCTTT. The rearrangement links TRBV10-3 to TRBJ1-1; D not certain. The V gene lost 2 bases and the J gene lost 3 bases, with 10 bases spanning the gap. Germline CDR1 and CDR2: ENHRY and SYGVKD. The CDR3 sequence is 14 residues long.